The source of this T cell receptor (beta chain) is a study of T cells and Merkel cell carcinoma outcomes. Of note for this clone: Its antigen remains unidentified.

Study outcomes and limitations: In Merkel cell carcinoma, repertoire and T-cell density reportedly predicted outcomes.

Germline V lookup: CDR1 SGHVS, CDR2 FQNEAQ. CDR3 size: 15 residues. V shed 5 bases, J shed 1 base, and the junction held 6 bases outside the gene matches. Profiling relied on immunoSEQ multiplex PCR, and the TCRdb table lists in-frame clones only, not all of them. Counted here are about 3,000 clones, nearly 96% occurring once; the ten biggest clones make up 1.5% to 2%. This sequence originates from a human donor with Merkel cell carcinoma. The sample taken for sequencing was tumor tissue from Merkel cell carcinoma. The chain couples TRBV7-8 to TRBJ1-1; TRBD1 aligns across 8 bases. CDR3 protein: CASSGAGGWNTEAFF. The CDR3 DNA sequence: TGTGCCAGCAGCGGTGCAGGGGGCTGGAACACTGAAGCTTTCTTT.